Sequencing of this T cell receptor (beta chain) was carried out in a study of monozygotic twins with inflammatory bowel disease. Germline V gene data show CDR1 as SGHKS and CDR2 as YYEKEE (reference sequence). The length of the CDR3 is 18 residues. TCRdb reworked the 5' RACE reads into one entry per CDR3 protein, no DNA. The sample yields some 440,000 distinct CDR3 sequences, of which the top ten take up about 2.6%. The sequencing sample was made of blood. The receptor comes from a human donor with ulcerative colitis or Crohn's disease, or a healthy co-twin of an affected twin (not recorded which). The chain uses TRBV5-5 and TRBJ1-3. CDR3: CASSPVAMRGPSGNTIYF.